Given below is one TCR beta chain in context. Its antigen is not known. Treatment denoted: over 15 received Ad26.COV2.S at low or high dose, single or two shots; roughly five received placebo; per-sample allocation not given. It was on day 63 after the first vaccine or placebo injection that samples were taken. Vaccine was an Ad26 vector expressing Wuhan-strain SARS-CoV-2 spike. This entry belongs to a study of Ad26.COV2.S vaccination and SARS-CoV-2 variants. The wider study: Participants got Ad26.COV2.S intramuscularly, once or twice 56 days apart.

Points from the study as a whole: Non-spike TCR breadth did not differ much between vaccine and placebo recipients.

With 5 bases removed from V and 2 bases from J, the gap between germline ends came to 10 bases. This CDR3 contains 13 residues. From germline, CDR1 is SGHRS and CDR2 YFSETQ. Data came from immunoSEQ multiplex PCR; TCRdb stores just in-frame clones and leaves some out. The sample has about 440,000 clones, roughly nine tenths seen once. The material was peripheral blood, obtained in a trial of Ad26.COV2.S vaccine versus placebo. The clonotype comes from a person aged 18-65 years who received the Ad26.COV2.S COVID-19 vaccine or a placebo. This chain uses TRBV5-1 with TRBJ1-2; TRBD1 is a possible D gene (5 bases). The CDR3 loop is CASSGDLNYGYTF. The CDR3 DNA reads as TGCGCCAGCAGTGGGGACTTAAACTATGGCTACACCTTC.